The clone carrying this TCR beta chain has only a few counts. Germline CDR1 is KGHSH and CDR2 is LQKENI. The CDR3 is 15 residues long. V lost 6 bases to trimming and J lost 2 bases; unmatched junction nucleotides: 6. The method was immunoSEQ multiplex PCR; TCRdb's version includes in-frame clones alone and lacks a portion of them. This sample has tens of thousands of clones, with 94% found just once. This record belongs to a study of blood T cell repertoires in COVID-19. Across the whole study: COVID-19 samples collected from the United States, Italy and Spain covered acute and convalescent phases. PBMCs, B-cell-depleted T cells, or T cells provided the cDNA or gDNA that made up the material.

V usage is TRBV18 and J usage is TRBJ1-3; 8 nucleotides match TRBD1. The source of this sequence is a human donor with active COVID-19. The donor label of this sample is uncertain. The sample taken for sequencing was peripheral blood. The CDR3 nucleotides are TGTGCCAGCTCTCCTGAGACAGGGGCTGGAAACACCATATATTTT. This sequence encodes CASSPETGAGNTIYF.